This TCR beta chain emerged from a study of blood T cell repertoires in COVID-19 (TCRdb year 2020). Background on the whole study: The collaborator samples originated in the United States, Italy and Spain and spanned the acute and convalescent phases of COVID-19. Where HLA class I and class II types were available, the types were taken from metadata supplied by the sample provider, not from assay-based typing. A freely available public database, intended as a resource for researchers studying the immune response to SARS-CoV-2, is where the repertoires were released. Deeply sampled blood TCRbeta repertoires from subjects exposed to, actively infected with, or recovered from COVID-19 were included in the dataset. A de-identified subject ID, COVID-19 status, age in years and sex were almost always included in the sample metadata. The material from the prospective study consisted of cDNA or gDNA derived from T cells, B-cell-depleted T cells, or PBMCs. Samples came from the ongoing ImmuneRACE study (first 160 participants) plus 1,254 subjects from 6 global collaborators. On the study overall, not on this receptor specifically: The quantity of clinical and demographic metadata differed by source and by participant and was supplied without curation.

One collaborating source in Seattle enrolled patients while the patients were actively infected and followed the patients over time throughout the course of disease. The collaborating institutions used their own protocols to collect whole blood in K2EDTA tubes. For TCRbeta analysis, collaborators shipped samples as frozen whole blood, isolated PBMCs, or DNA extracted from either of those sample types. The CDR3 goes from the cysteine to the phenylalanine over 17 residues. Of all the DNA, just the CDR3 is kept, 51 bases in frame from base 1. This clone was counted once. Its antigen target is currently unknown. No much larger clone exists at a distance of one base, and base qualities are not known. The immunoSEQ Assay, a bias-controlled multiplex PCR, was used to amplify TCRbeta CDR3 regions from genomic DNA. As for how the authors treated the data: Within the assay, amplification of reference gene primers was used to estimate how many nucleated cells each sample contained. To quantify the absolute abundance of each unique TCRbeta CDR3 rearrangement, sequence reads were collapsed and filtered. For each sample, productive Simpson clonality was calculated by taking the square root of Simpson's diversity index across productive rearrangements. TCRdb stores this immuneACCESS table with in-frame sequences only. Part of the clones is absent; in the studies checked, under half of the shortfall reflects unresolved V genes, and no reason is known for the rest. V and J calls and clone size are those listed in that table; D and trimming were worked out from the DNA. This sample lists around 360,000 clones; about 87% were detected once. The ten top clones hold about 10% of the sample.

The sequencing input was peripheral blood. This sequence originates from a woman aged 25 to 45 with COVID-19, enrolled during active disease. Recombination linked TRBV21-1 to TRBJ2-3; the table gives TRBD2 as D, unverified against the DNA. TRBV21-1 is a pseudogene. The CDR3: CASSKRGGNGSTDTQYF. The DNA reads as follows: TGTGCCAGCAGCAAACGGGGGGGGAACGGGAGCACAGATACGCAGTATTTT.